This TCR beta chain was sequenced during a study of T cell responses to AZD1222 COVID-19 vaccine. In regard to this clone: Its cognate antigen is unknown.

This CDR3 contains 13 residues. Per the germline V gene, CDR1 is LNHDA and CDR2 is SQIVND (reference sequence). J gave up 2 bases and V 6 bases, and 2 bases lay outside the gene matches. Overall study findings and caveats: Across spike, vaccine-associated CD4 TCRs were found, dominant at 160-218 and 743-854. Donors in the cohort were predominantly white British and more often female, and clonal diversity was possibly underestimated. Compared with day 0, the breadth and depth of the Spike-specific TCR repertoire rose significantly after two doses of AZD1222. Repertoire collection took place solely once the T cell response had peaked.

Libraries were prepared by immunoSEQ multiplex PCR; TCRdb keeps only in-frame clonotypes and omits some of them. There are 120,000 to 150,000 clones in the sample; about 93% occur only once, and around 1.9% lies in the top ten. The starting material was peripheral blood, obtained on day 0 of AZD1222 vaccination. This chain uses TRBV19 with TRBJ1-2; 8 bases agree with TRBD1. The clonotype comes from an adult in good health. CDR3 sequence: CASRRQGNYGYTF. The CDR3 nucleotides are TGTGCCAGTAGGAGACAGGGGAACTATGGCTACACCTTC.